These 8 T cell receptor beta chains were sequenced from one sample in a study of type 1 and type 2 diabetes patients (dated by TCRdb to the mid-2010s). Sequencer: Illumina MiSeq. For TCRbeta CDR3 amplification, the template was genomic DNA taken from the sorted T cell subsets. The TCRbeta CDR3 region was amplified by multiplex PCR using 30 forward and 13 reverse primers. TCRdb reworked the public reads: Q25 trimming with fastp, MiXCR clone assembly, productive beta chains retained. Here each entry gathers all rows of one CDR3 protein and keeps the most common genes and DNA. For this sample there are a few hundred thousand distinct CDR3 sequences; around 47% appear just once. Jointly, the top ten make up around 15% of the sample. Sequencing was performed on peripheral blood mononuclear cells (PBMCs). These receptors were collected from a man aged 18-30 years with type 2 diabetes.

This clonotype was picked up many times. This chain uses TRBV2 with TRBJ2-2; 8 bases agree with TRBD2. Unmatched junction bases numbered 8, after V lost 8 bases and J lost 6 bases. CDR1 is SNHLY and CDR2 is FYNNEI in the germline V gene. The CDR3 contains 14 residues. The DNA for the CDR3 is TGTGCCAGCCTAGGCCTAGCGGGTCCCGGGGAGCTGTTTTTT. It encodes CASLGLAGPGELFF.

This clonotype came up a few times. The V and J genes are TRBV19 and TRBJ1-5; possibly TRBD1 for D (6 bases). Germline V gene sequence: CDR1 LNHDA, CDR2 SQIVND (reference sequence). The CDR3 runs to 18 residues. V was clipped by 6 bases and J by 3 bases, with 24 bases between them. CDR3 bases: TGTGCCAGTAGCCCCCAGGACAGTGGGGGTCCATTCAATCAGCCCCAGCATTTT. As protein: CASSPQDSGGPFNQPQHF.

This chain joins TRBV7-3 and TRBJ1-5, with D possibly TRBD1 on 5 matching bases. Trimming took 1 base from V and 7 from J, leaving 8 bases between them. CDR3 length equals 13 residues. The germline V gene has CDR1 SGHTA and CDR2 FQGTGA. The CDR3 here is CASSLNQGQPQHF. CDR3 sequence (DNA): TGTGCCAGCAGCTTAAACCAGGGCCAGCCCCAGCATTTT.

This rearrangement joins TRBV7-8 to TRBJ1-2, with D possibly matching TRBD1 (6 bases). CDR1 and CDR2 (germline): SGHVS, FQNEAQ. This CDR3 region has 14 residues. The germline V and J ends were trimmed by 3 bases and 3 bases, with 11 bases remaining between them. DNA for the CDR3: TGTGCCAGCAGCTTGGGGGGGGCAGACTATGGCTACACCTTC. Translating gives CASSLGGADYGYTF.

The rearrangement joins TRBV2 to TRBJ2-5; D is unresolved. V lost 7 bases, J lost 5 bases, and 14 bases lay in between. The CDR3 is made up of 13 amino acids. Per the germline V gene, CDR1 is SNHLY and CDR2 is FYNNEI. The CDR3 spells CASTSTWAETQYF. The CDR3 DNA is TGTGCCAGCACCTCGACTTGGGCGGAGACCCAGTACTTC.

This clonotype has just a few counts. The rearrangement links TRBV30 to TRBJ2-1, with D perhaps TRBD2 (5 bases). This CDR3 has 13 residues. V was cut by 5 bases and J by 5 bases, with 13 bases left in between. Germline V gives CDR1 GTSNPN, CDR2 SVGIG (reference sequence). CDR3 in amino acids: CAWDYTGDNEQFF. DNA of the CDR3: TGTGCCTGGGACTATACTGGGGACAATGAGCAGTTCTTC.

The CDR3 sequence is CASSGSSGSFYNEQFF. Here the CDR3 DNA reads TGTGCCAGCAGTGGGTCTAGCGGGAGTTTCTACAATGAGCAGTTCTTC. This rearrangement joins TRBV2 to TRBJ2-1; 10 bases align to TRBD2. Germline values: CDR1 SNHLY, CDR2 FYNNEI. The CDR3 is 16 residues long. Losses at the gene ends were 4 bases for V and 3 bases for J; bases not matched to a gene: 6. The full variable domain, rest sourced from reference TRBV2 and TRBJ2-1, is EPEVTQTPSHQVTQMGQEVILRCVPISNHLYFYWYRQILGQKVEFLVSFYNNEISEKSEIFDDQFSVERPDGSNFTLKIRSTKLEDSAMYFCASSGSSGSFYNEQFFGPGTRLTVL.

This rearrangement joins TRBV29-1 to TRBJ2-5; TRBD2 matches at 14 bases. Germline values: CDR1 SQVTM, CDR2 ANQGSEA. This CDR3 has 18 residues. The trim removed 7 bases at V and 3 bases at J, leaving 16 bases unmatched. The CDR3 here is CSETSRTSGGPAEETQYF. The DNA for the CDR3 is TGCAGCGAAACGTCAAGGACTAGCGGGGGGCCCGCTGAAGAGACCCAGTACTTC.